This TCR beta chain was sequenced for a study of blood T cell repertoires in COVID-19. The germline V gene encodes CDR1 MNHEY and CDR2 SVGEGT. Trimming removed 5 bases from V and 6 bases from J; junction bases left unmatched: 6. The CDR3 is 13 amino acids. Authors' analysis steps: Using reference gene primer amplification, nucleated cell counts were estimated. Libraries were prepared by immunoSEQ multiplex PCR; TCRdb keeps only in-frame clonotypes and omits some of them. That table supplies the V and J calls and clone size; D and trimming were determined from the DNA. The data contain about 150,000 clones, around 87% of them seen just once; the ten biggest clones take up under 3%.

The specimen sequenced was peripheral blood. J is TRBJ1-1 and V is TRBV6-2 or TRBV6-3; TRBD1 matches 7 bases. This clonotype was sampled from a man in his forties or fifties with active COVID-19. The CDR3 region is CASSQGGAAEAFF. The CDR3 DNA follows: TGTGCCAGCAGTCAAGGGGGCGCAGCTGAAGCTTTCTTT.